The source of this T cell receptor (beta chain) is a study of blood T cell repertoires in COVID-19. Study-wide background: From the United States, Italy and Spain came samples of acute and convalescent COVID-19. Sources were T cells, B-cell-depleted T cells, or PBMCs; the material itself was cDNA or gDNA.

The CDR3 runs to 16 residues. Per germline, CDR1 LNHNV and CDR2 YYDKDF (reference sequence). J lost 2 bases, V lost 5 bases, and 11 bases had no gene match. Authors' data handling: The authors estimated nucleated cell counts from reference gene primer amplification. This table comes from immunoSEQ multiplex PCR, and its TCRdb copy is limited to in-frame clones, with some not included. D and trimming were read from the DNA, whereas the V and J calls and clone size are those reported in that table. The sample contains about 120,000 clones, around 90% of which appear only once. The origin of this receptor is a human donor in a cohort sampled during active COVID-19. The sequenced sample consisted of peripheral blood. This rearrangement joins TRBV15 to TRBJ1-2, with 7 positions matching TRBD1. CDR3 bases: TGTGCCACCAGCGGGGGTTTGGGGACAGTCAACTATGGCTACACCTTC. This encodes CATSGGLGTVNYGYTF. Full variable domain (rest looked up from reference TRBV15 and TRBJ1-2): DAMVIQNPRYQVTQFGKPVTLSCSQTLNHNVMYWYQQKSSQAPKLLFHYYDKDFNNEADTPDNFQSRRPNTSFCFLDIRSPGLGDTAMYLCATSGGLGTVNYGYTFGSGTRLTVV.